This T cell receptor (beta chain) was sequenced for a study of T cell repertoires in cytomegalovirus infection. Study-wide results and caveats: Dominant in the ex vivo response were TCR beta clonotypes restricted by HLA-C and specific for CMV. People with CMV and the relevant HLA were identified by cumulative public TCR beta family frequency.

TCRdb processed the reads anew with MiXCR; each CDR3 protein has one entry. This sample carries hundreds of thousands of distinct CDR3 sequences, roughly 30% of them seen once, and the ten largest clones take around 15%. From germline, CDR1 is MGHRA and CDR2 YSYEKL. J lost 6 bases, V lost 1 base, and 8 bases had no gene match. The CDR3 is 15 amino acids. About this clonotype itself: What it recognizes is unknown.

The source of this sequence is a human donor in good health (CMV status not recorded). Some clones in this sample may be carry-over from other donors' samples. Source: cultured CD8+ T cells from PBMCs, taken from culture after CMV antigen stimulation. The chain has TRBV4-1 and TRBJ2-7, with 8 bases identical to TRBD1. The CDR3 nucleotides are TGCGCCAGCAGCCAAGTCATGGCAGGGGGCTCCGAGCAGTACTTC. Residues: CASSQVMAGGSEQYF.